The present T cell receptor (beta chain) was sequenced within a study of human T cells and chemical hapten exposure. In the study overall: 2% DPC applied to a roughly 2 cm by roughly 2 cm arm area sensitized donors.

In its sample, this clonotype was seen a few times. TCRdb itself ran the RACE reads through MiXCR, one entry per CDR3 protein. The repertoire includes 130,000 or so distinct CDR3 sequences, about 11% of them detected once, and roughly 2.3% sits in the top ten. Time point: patch test 3, about 24 weeks after DPC sensitization. Treatment of the sample: therapeutic diphenylcyclopropenone sensitization with weekly scalp DPC. The starting material, unfractionated whole blood, was used for total RNA extraction. The CDR3 runs to 16 residues. Material: whole blood, obtained in connection with sensitization to the hapten diphenylcyclopropenone (DPC). This sequence joins TRBV12-1 and TRBJ1-4. TRBV12-1 is tagged as a pseudogene. This TCR derives from a woman aged 45-65 years with alopecia areata. Some clones in this sample may be carry-over from other donors' samples. The CDR3 spells CAKSPVGAPFNEKLFF. As DNA, the CDR3 is TGTGCCAAGTCCCCCGTCGGGGCCCCGTTCAATGAAAAACTGTTTTTT.